The rows below give T cell receptor beta chains drawn from one sample of a study of cytotoxic CD8 clonotypes in ibrutinib-treated CLL. Sequencing was performed with immunoSEQ multiplex PCR; in TCRdb, only in-frame clones are kept and a portion is missing. The repertoire consists of hundreds of thousands of clones, with 60% to 75% occurring once and the leading ten covering 15% to 17%. Material: PBMCs, obtained after 24 months of ibrutinib treatment. The receptors were sampled from a human donor with chronic lymphocytic leukemia. Each CDR3 is given with its conserved first and last residue. The D gene is left open where the match is weak. The size of a clone is reported for some rows only, either as once, few or many, or as a class for expanded clones.

V	D	size	J	DNA	CDR3
TRBV27	TRBD1	NA	TRBJ1-2	TGTGCCAGCAGTTTAGTCCCCCCGACAGGGGGACCCCCTGGCTACACCTTC	CASSLVPPTGGPPGYTF
TRBV6-5	NA	NA	TRBJ2-7	TGTGCCAGCAGTTACCCGAAGTCGACGGAGCAGTACTTC	CASSYPKSTEQYF
TRBV28	NA	NA	TRBJ2-3	TGTGCCAGCAGTTTAGGGGGGCAGTCCCGCACAGATACGCAGTATTTT	CASSLGGQSRTDTQYF
TRBV28	NA	few	TRBJ1-3	TGTGCCAGCAGTCTAAGGCGCGGCACCATATATTTT	CASSLRRGTIYF
TRBV6-5	NA	NA	TRBJ2-7	TGTGCCAGCAGGACTTCCTGGGGCTCCTACGAGCAGTACTTC	CASRTSWGSYEQYF
TRBV6-5	NA	NA	TRBJ1-4	TGTGCTTCGGGGAGGGATGAAAAACTGTTTTTT	CASGRDEKLFF
TRBV19	NA	few	TRBJ1-1	TGTGCCAGTAGTATAAACGGAGGGAACACTGAAGCTTTCTTT	CASSINGGNTEAFF
TRBV29-1	NA	NA	TRBJ1-2	TGCAGCGTCCCGGACAGCCGCGGCTACACCTTC	CSVPDSRGYTF
TRBV28	TRBD2	NA	TRBJ2-7	TGTGCCAGCAGTTTTAGGCTAGCGGGACCCCTTCACGAGCAGTACTTC	CASSFRLAGPLHEQYF
TRBV6-6	NA	once	TRBJ1-4	TGTGCCACCCGCCCTGTCCCCGAAGCTGAAAAACTGTTTTTT	CATRPVPEAEKLFF
TRBV6-1	NA	few	TRBJ1-1	TGTGCCAGCAGTCGCCAGGGCGGTGAAGCTTTCTTT	CASSRQGGEAFF
TRBV28	NA	NA	TRBJ2-7	TGTGCCAGCAGTTTGGTCGTACAGACAGTCTCCTACGAGCAGTACTTC	CASSLVVQTVSYEQYF
TRBV27	TRBD1	once	TRBJ1-2	TGTGCCAGCAGTTTCTCCGGGACAGGGGACTATGGCTACACCTTC	CASSFSGTGDYGYTF
TRBV4-1	NA	once	TRBJ2-7	TGCGCCAGCAGCCAAGATGGGGGGCGAATGGCTTACGAGCAGTACTTC	CASSQDGGRMAYEQYF
TRBV27	NA	NA	TRBJ2-6	TGTGCCACCAGACGGCCCTCTGGGGCCAACGTCCTGACTTTC	CATRRPSGANVLTF
TRBV18	TRBD1	NA	TRBJ2-5	TGTGCCAGCTCACCCCAAACAGGGGTCGAGACCCAGTACTTC	CASSPQTGVETQYF
TRBV15	NA	few	TRBJ2-1	TGTGCCACCAGCAGCGGTAACTCCAATGAGCAGTTCTTC	CATSSGNSNEQFF
TRBV27	NA	NA	TRBJ2-7	TGTGCCAGCAGTCCCGGACAGACCTACGAGCAGTACTTC	CASSPGQTYEQYF
TRBV5-1	NA	NA	TRBJ1-4	TGCGCCAGCAGCTTGGGTGGGAAGGACGAAAAACTGTTTTTT	CASSLGGKDEKLFF
TRBV30	NA	NA	TRBJ2-1	TGTGCCTGGAGTGTACTATTTTGGGGGATCAACAATGAGCAGTTCTTC	CAWSVLFWGINNEQFF
TRBV4-2	NA	NA	TRBJ2-7	TGTGCCAGCAACCCAACAGCGGGTCTCTCCTACGAGCAGTACTTC	CASNPTAGLSYEQYF
TRBV6-5	NA	NA	TRBJ2-3	TGTGCCAGCAGGGGAATGGGTGTCGATACGCAGTATTTT	CASRGMGVDTQYF
TRBV7-9	NA	few	TRBJ1-2	TGTGCCAGCGGGGACTATGGCTACACCTTC	CASGDYGYTF
TRBV6-6	NA	once	TRBJ2-7	TGTGCCAGCACCAAGGAGCGAACCTACGAGCAGTACTTC	CASTKERTYEQYF
TRBV7-2	NA	NA	TRBJ2-5	TGTGCCAGCGGTGAGACCCAGTACTTC	CASGETQYF
TRBV2	NA	NA	TRBJ2-1	TGTGCCAGCAATTATATCGCAGGGGGGAAAAGGGGGCCGAACAATGAGCAGTTCTTC	CASNYIAGGKRGPNNEQFF
TRBV27	NA	NA	TRBJ1-5	TGTGCCAGCAGTCCGCTCGGGATCAGCAATCAGCCCCAGCATTTT	CASSPLGISNQPQHF
TRBV6-6	NA	NA	TRBJ1-5	TGTGCCAGCAGTACGGGCCAGCCCCAGCATTTT	CASSTGQPQHF
TRBV7-3	NA	NA	TRBJ2-5	TGTGCCAGCAGCTTATGGGGGGGGGCCGGGGAGACCCAGTACTTC	CASSLWGGAGETQYF
TRBV7-9	TRBD1	NA	TRBJ1-2	TGTGCCAGCAGCCCAACAGGGGGCTATGGCTACACCTTC	CASSPTGGYGYTF
TRBV27	NA	few	TRBJ2-5	TGTGCCAGCGGGGTAGAGACCCAGTACTTC	CASGVETQYF
TRBV2	TRBD2	NA	TRBJ2-1	TGTGCCAGCAGTATTAGCGGGAGCGCCGGGGATGAGCAGTTCTTC	CASSISGSAGDEQFF
TRBV18	NA	NA	TRBJ2-3	TGTGCCAGCTCACCAGGACTAACAGATACGCAGTATTTT	CASSPGLTDTQYF
TRBV5-1	TRBD1	few	TRBJ2-7	TGCGCCAGCAGTCCCTCCGGGACAGGGGCCTACGAGCAGTACTTC	CASSPSGTGAYEQYF
TRBV28	NA	few	TRBJ2-7	TGTGCCAGCAGTTTACGAGGGGCCGCCTACGAGCAGTACTTC	CASSLRGAAYEQYF
TRBV21-1	NA	NA	TRBJ2-7	TGTGCCAGCAGCAAAGCGCAGGCGGAGCCGTCCTACGAGCAGTACTTC	CASSKAQAEPSYEQYF
TRBV12-5	NA	NA	TRBJ1-1	TGTGCTAGTGGTTTGGTACCTGGGGTCACTGAAGCTTTCTTT	CASGLVPGVTEAFF
TRBV30	NA	NA	TRBJ1-1	TGTGCCTGGGGATTAGGGGGGCGACAAACTGAAGCTTTCTTT	CAWGLGGRQTEAFF
TRBV6-5	NA	NA	TRBJ2-4	TGTGCCAGCAGCTCCGGGACACTTAACATTCAGTACTTC	CASSSGTLNIQYF
TRBV6-5	NA	NA	TRBJ1-4	TGTGCCAGCGGGGGCATGGGGGAAAAACTGTTTTTT	CASGGMGEKLFF
TRBV9	NA	NA	TRBJ1-1	TGTGCCAGCAGCGTAGTCGGGACAAAAAACACTGAAGCTTTCTTT	CASSVVGTKNTEAFF
TRBV10-3	TRBD2	NA	TRBJ2-1	TGTGCCATCAGAGGGACTAGTGTTTACAATGAGCAGTTCTTC	CAIRGTSVYNEQFF
TRBV5-6	NA	NA	TRBJ1-1	TGTGCCAGCAGCGGGTGGGGCAGGAACACTGAAGCTTTCTTT	CASSGWGRNTEAFF
TRBV19	NA	NA	TRBJ1-2	TGTGCCAGTAGTATAGTCGCCGCCTCTGCGCCCTATGGCTACACCTTC	CASSIVAASAPYGYTF
TRBV28	TRBD1	NA	TRBJ2-7	TGTGCCAGCAGTTCAGTAGACAGGGACTACGAGCAGTACTTC	CASSSVDRDYEQYF
TRBV25-1	NA	NA	TRBJ1-5	TGTGCCAGCAGCCCCTGGGGAGGCAATCAGCCCCAGCATTTT	CASSPWGGNQPQHF
TRBV5-4	TRBD1	few	TRBJ2-7	TGTGCCAGCAGCTCGGACAGGAGGTCCTACGAGCAGTACTTC	CASSSDRRSYEQYF
TRBV29-1	NA	NA	TRBJ1-1	TGCAGCGGCGCAAGGGTGACTGAAGCTTTCTTT	CSGARVTEAFF
TRBV19	NA	NA	TRBJ1-5	TGTGCCAGCACCTCGACGGTCCATCAGCCCCAGCATTTT	CASTSTVHQPQHF
TRBV19	NA	NA	TRBJ2-7	TGTGCCAGTAGTCCGAGACAGCTCTCCTACGAGCAGTACTTC	CASSPRQLSYEQYF
TRBV27	NA	NA	TRBJ1-1	TGTGCCAGCAGCCGAACAGGACGGCTTGAAGCTTTCTTT	CASSRTGRLEAFF